The 27 T cell receptor beta chains given below trace back to one sample, sequenced in a study of pediatric ulcerative colitis. The rectum was sampled with one to two pinch biopsies at colonoscopy. TCRdb keeps only in-frame clones here, not all; method: immunoSEQ multiplex PCR. The profile shows about 35,000 clones, 80% to 90% of them singletons. The specimen sequenced was gut tissue. These receptors were obtained from a boy under 18 with mild ulcerative colitis.

This rearrangement joins TRBV13 to TRBJ2-4, with D perhaps TRBD2 (6 bases). Trimming left V 2 bases short and J 1 base short, with 15 bases between. Germline CDR1 reads PRHDT; CDR2 reads FYEKMQ (reference sequence). The length of the CDR3 is 17 residues. As DNA, the CDR3 is TGTGCCAGCAGCTTATATGCTCGGGGGAACGCCAAAAACATTCAGTACTTC. It is translated as CASSLYARGNAKNIQYF.

V gene TRBV7-9 combines with J gene TRBJ1-1, with D unresolved. V lost 3 bases and J 5 bases, leaving 10 bases between the germline ends. Germline lookup yields CDR1 SEHNR and CDR2 FQNEAQ (reference sequence). This CDR3 is built from 13 residues. CDR3: CASSFLEGTEAFF. In DNA form, the CDR3 reads TGTGCCAGCAGCTTCCTCGAGGGAACTGAAGCTTTCTTT.

CDR3 protein: CASSQGQGFVNEQFF. The CDR3 region has the DNA TGTGCCAGCAGCCAGGGACAGGGCTTCGTTAATGAGCAGTTCTTC. V is TRBV14 and J is TRBJ2-1, with TRBD1 matching over 9 bases. Germline assignment: CDR1 SGHDN and CDR2 FVKESK. CDR3 length: 15 residues. The trim removed 3 bases at V and 7 bases at J, leaving 7 bases unmatched.

The chain couples TRBV9 to TRBJ1-1, with D perhaps TRBD1 (5 bases). The CDR3 has 17 amino acids. V lost 4 bases and J 0 bases, leaving 19 bases between the germline ends. The germline CDR1 and CDR2 sequences are SGDLS and YYNGEE. The chain's CDR3 is CASSPHTSAGVNTEAFF. For the CDR3, the DNA is TGTGCCAGCAGCCCCCATACTTCTGCGGGGGTGAACACTGAAGCTTTCTTT.

This clone was counted a few times. This chain uses TRBV2 with TRBJ2-3; tentatively, D is TRBD2 (5 bases). The CDR3 length is 14 residues. Germline assignment: CDR1 SNHLY and CDR2 FYNNEI. Trimming stripped 4 bases from V and 1 base from J, with 9 bases between. Here the CDR3 DNA reads TGTGCCAGCAGTGTGCAAGCGGGCACAGATACGCAGTATTTT. This codes for CASSVQAGTDTQYF.

The chain couples TRBV6-1 to TRBJ2-2, with a weak D call TRBD2 (5 bases). Trimming removed 11 bases from V and 5 bases from J, with 12 bases in between. In germline, CDR1 is MNHNS, CDR2 SASEGT. The CDR3 has 12 residues. The DNA of the CDR3 is TGTGCCGGCCGAGGGATGACCGGGGAGCTGTTTTTT. Its protein is CAGRGMTGELFF.

This CDR3 is CASSLGFLYGYTF. CDR3 nucleotide sequence: TGTGCCAGCAGCTTAGGGTTCCTATATGGCTACACCTTC. The chain joins TRBV7-8 to TRBJ1-2; D remains ambiguous. Trimming took 1 base from V and 5 from J, leaving 8 bases between them. CDR3 length equals 13 residues. Germline V gene lookup returns CDR1 SGHVS and CDR2 FQNEAQ.

The V and J genes are TRBV11-2 and TRBJ1-4; 11 nucleotides match TRBD1. V lost 3 bases to trimming and J lost 10 bases; unmatched junction nucleotides: 4. Germline lookup yields CDR1 SGHAT and CDR2 FQNNGV. The CDR3 extends over 14 amino acids. CDR3 sequence reads: CASSFGQGAGKLFF. The CDR3 DNA reads as TGTGCCAGCAGCTTCGGACAGGGGGCCGGAAAACTGTTTTTT.

The chain couples TRBV2 to TRBJ2-1, with 10 bases matching TRBD2. The CDR3 consists of 14 residues. The V gene's germline CDR1 is SNHLY and CDR2 FYNNEI. After removal of 1 base from V and 6 bases from J, the junction contained 0 bases not matched to a gene. The CDR3 DNA is TGTGCCAGCAGTGAAGGGACTAGCGGCAATGAGCAGTTCTTC. Its translation is CASSEGTSGNEQFF.

This sequence joins TRBV7-6 and TRBJ2-5, with 7 bases aligning to TRBD2. Germline V gene lookup returns CDR1 SGHVS and CDR2 FNYEAQ. V shed 4 bases and J 5 bases; nucleotides not matched to a gene: 7. CDR3 length: 14 residues. The DNA of the CDR3 is TGTGCCAGCAGCTGGGGGGAAGCGGGGGAGACCCAGTACTTC. The encoded protein is CASSWGEAGETQYF.

This chain connects TRBV7-3 to TRBJ1-2, with D maybe TRBD1 (5 bases). The CDR3 covers 14 residues. V lost 5 bases to trimming and J lost 2 bases, with 12 bases between them. Germline V gene data show CDR1 as SGHTA and CDR2 as FQGTGA. The CDR3 DNA is TGTGCCAGCAGCCCCTTTGGGGGAAACTATGGCTACACCTTC. This codes for CASSPFGGNYGYTF.

The chain recombines TRBV5-8 with TRBJ1-6, with 7 positions matching TRBD1. This CDR3 is 14 amino acids long. Germline V CDR1 and CDR2: SGHTS, YDEGEE. J was trimmed by 10 bases and V by 4 bases; bases with no gene match: 8. The CDR3, as DNA: TGTGCCAGCAGCCCCCGGGTCAGGGGGTCACCCCTCCACTTT. Protein: CASSPRVRGSPLHF.

The count of this clone is one. This rearrangement joins TRBV7-9 to TRBJ1-2; D call uncertain. V was clipped by 2 bases and J by 2 bases, with 6 bases between them. The CDR3 spans 13 residues. Germline CDR1 reads SEHNR; CDR2 reads FQNEAQ (reference sequence). DNA of the CDR3: TGTGCCAGCAGCTTACGCCCCAACTATGGCTACACCTTC. Encoded protein: CASSLRPNYGYTF.

The chain joins TRBV5-4 to TRBJ2-7; D is uncertain. The V gene's germline CDR1 is SGHNT and CDR2 YYREEE (reference sequence). The CDR3 length is 13 residues. Trimming removed 0 bases at V and 3 bases at J, with 7 bases between. The CDR3 nucleotides read TGTGCCAGCAGCTTGGGGCAGCACTACGAGCAGTACTTC. Its translation: CASSLGQHYEQYF.

This rearrangement joins TRBV4-2 to TRBJ2-1; D is undetermined. The CDR3 contains 14 residues. Germline V gene data show CDR1 as LGHNA and CDR2 as YNFKEQ. V lost 5 bases to trimming and J lost 8 bases, with 16 bases between them. The CDR3 loop reads CASSYSFKNDEQFF. Here the CDR3 DNA reads TGTGCCAGCAGCTACTCATTCAAGAACGATGAGCAGTTCTTC.

This chain connects TRBV18 to TRBJ1-2; TRBD1 matches at 7 bases. Germline assignment: CDR1 KGHSH and CDR2 LQKENI. The CDR3 has 18 amino acids. Trimming cost V 0 bases and J 0 bases; bases outside gene matches: 10. The CDR3 region is CASSPPWQGGPTNYGYTF. The CDR3 region has the DNA TGTGCCAGCTCACCACCGTGGCAGGGGGGACCCACTAACTATGGCTACACCTTC.

The chain carries TRBV5-6 and TRBJ1-1; TRBD1 aligns across 12 bases. This CDR3 contains 18 residues. Germline V gives CDR1 SGHDT, CDR2 YYEEEE. V dropped 2 bases and J dropped 1; count of bases not matched to a gene: 9. The CDR3 DNA reads as TGTGCCAGCAGCTTAATCGGGGACAGGGGGCGCGGGAACACTGAAGCTTTCTTT. This gives the protein CASSLIGDRGRGNTEAFF.

The chain links TRBV5-1 to TRBJ2-7; unclear D gene. Trimming pared 3 bases from V and 5 bases from J, leaving 12 bases between. The CDR3 has 13 amino acids. Germline V lookup: CDR1 SGHRS, CDR2 YFSETQ. This CDR3 reads CASSSLSRNEQYF. The CDR3 nucleotides are TGCGCCAGCAGCTCACTTTCGAGGAACGAGCAGTACTTC. The whole variable domain, remainder taken from reference TRBV5-1 and TRBJ2-7, is KAGVTQTPRYLIKTRGQQVTLSCSPISGHRSVSWYQQTPGQGLQFLFEYFSETQRNKGNFPGRFSGRQFSNSRSEMNVSTLELGDSALYLCASSSLSRNEQYFGPGTRLTVT.

The V call is TRBV5-1, the J call TRBJ1-6; D uncertain. Germline V CDR1 and CDR2: SGHRS, YFSETQ. This CDR3 contains 16 residues. The V end lost 5 bases, the J end lost 0 bases, and 12 bases lay between the germline ends. For the CDR3, the DNA is TGCGCCAGCAGAAAAGGAGATAGCTCCTATAATTCACCCCTCCACTTT. Encoded protein: CASRKGDSSYNSPLHF.

The CDR3 protein is CASSPRNRGNTEAFF. CDR3 sequence (DNA): TGTGCCAGCTCACCACGGAATCGGGGGAACACTGAAGCTTTCTTT. The V gene is TRBV18, the J gene TRBJ1-1; the D is unclear. Per germline, CDR1 KGHSH and CDR2 LQKENI. CDR3 size: 15 residues. Trimming took off 1 base at V and 1 base at J, with 10 bases between the two ends.

The V call is TRBV5-5, the J call TRBJ1-1; no reliable D call. Germline V gives CDR1 SGHKS, CDR2 YYEKEE (reference sequence). Trimming stripped 4 bases from V and 4 bases from J, with 11 bases between. The CDR3 runs to 13 residues. CDR3 in DNA: TGTGCCAGCAGCCCACGGATGCGCACTGAAGCTTTCTTT. It yields the protein CASSPRMRTEAFF.

The chain links TRBV19 to TRBJ1-2; maybe TRBD1 (5 bases). V was cut by 5 bases and J by 3 bases, with 13 bases left in between. CDR3 length: 14 residues. Germline values: CDR1 LNHDA, CDR2 SQIVND (reference sequence). The CDR3: CASSRIRADYGYTF. As DNA, the CDR3 is TGTGCCAGTAGTCGGATCAGGGCCGACTATGGCTACACCTTC. Using reference TRBV19 and TRBJ1-2 for the parts outside the CDR3, the full variable domain is DGGITQSPKYLFRKEGQNVTLSCEQNLNHDAMYWYRQDPGQGLRLIYYSQIVNDFQKGDIAEGYSVSREKKESFPLTVTSAQKNPTAFYLCASSRIRADYGYTFGSGTRLTVV.

The chain carries TRBV6-6 and TRBJ1-2; D perhaps matches TRBD1 (5 bases). V lost 3 bases, J lost 4 bases, and 9 bases lay in between. The CDR3 runs to 13 residues. CDR1 and CDR2 from the germline V gene are MNHNY and SVGAGI (reference sequence). The chain's CDR3 is CASSYSDSYGYTF. The CDR3 nucleotides are TGTGCCAGCAGTTATTCCGACAGCTATGGCTACACCTTC.

The chain has TRBV2 and TRBJ1-1, with D unclear. The CDR3 totals 12 residues. Germline CDR1 reads SNHLY; CDR2 reads FYNNEI. The V gene lost 9 bases and the J gene lost 1 base, with 9 bases spanning the gap. CDR3 loop: CARRTENTEAFF. In nucleotides, the CDR3 is TGTGCCAGAAGGACGGAGAACACTGAAGCTTTCTTT.

The chain has TRBV18 and TRBJ1-1, with D maybe TRBD1 (5 bases). The CDR3 loop spans 16 amino acids. V lost 3 bases and J lost 0, with 14 bases in between. Germline V gene lookup returns CDR1 KGHSH and CDR2 LQKENI. The CDR3 DNA reads as TGTGCCAGCTCACCTCGGTGGGGGTACATGAACACTGAAGCTTTCTTT. The encoded protein is CASSPRWGYMNTEAFF. Looking up the rest from reference TRBV18 and TRBJ1-1 gives the full variable domain: NAGVMQNPRHLVRRRGQEARLRCSPMKGHSHVYWYRQLPEEGLKFMVYLQKENIIDESGMPKERFSAEFPKEGPSILRIQQVVRGDSAAYFCASSPRWGYMNTEAFFGQGTRLTVV.

The chain uses TRBV27 and TRBJ1-1; the D is unclear. Trimming removed 3 bases at V and 1 base at J, with 6 bases between. Germline V gives CDR1 MNHEY, CDR2 SMNVEV (reference sequence). This CDR3 contains 13 residues. The CDR3 sequence is CASSFWQNTEAFF. CDR3 coding DNA: TGTGCCAGCAGTTTTTGGCAGAACACTGAAGCTTTCTTT.

The chain is built from TRBV11-2 and TRBJ2-3; D unresolved. The CDR3 consists of 15 residues. Trimming removed 1 base from V and 3 bases from J, with 11 bases in between. From germline, CDR1 is SGHAT and CDR2 FQNNGV. The CDR3 is CASSLGLGRTDTQYF. CDR3 nucleotide sequence: TGTGCCAGCAGCTTAGGACTGGGTAGGACAGATACGCAGTATTTT.